These 31 T cell receptor beta chains came from one sample sequenced in a study of circulating and synovial CD4+ cells in juvenile arthritis. Profiling relied on immunoSEQ multiplex PCR, and the TCRdb table lists in-frame clones only, not all of them. In the table there are a few thousand clones, roughly 80% of which are singletons. The material sequenced was CD4+ T cells from synovial fluid. The receptors were gathered from a human donor with juvenile idiopathic arthritis.

The chain couples TRBV5-1 to TRBJ2-3; 7 positions agree with TRBD2. This CDR3 is built from 15 residues. Germline lookup yields CDR1 SGHRS and CDR2 YFSETQ. V trimming: 6 bases; J trimming: 5 bases; junction bases outside the gene matches: 12. The CDR3 sequence is CASTPDAGVGDTQYF. In nucleotides, the CDR3 is TGCGCCAGCACCCCGGACGCGGGAGTGGGAGATACGCAGTATTTT.

The gene calls are TRBV10-3 and TRBJ2-7; D is possibly TRBD2 (5 bases). Germline V gene sequence: CDR1 ENHRY, CDR2 SYGVKD. Trimming took 10 bases from V and 6 from J, leaving 19 bases between them. This CDR3 region has 13 residues. CDR3 in amino acids: CATRKEEGGEQYF. As DNA, the CDR3 is TGTGCCACCCGAAAGGAAGAGGGTGGCGAGCAGTACTTC.

This clone is labeled large. This chain connects TRBV5-8 to TRBJ1-4; no clear D gene. The germline V gene has CDR1 SGHTS and CDR2 YDEGEE. V dropped 2 bases and J dropped 8 bases, with 16 bases sitting between them. The CDR3 consists of 15 residues. Written as DNA, the CDR3 is TGTGCCAGCAGCTTTTCGGCCCCTCGCGGGGAAAAACTGTTTTTT. Translated: CASSFSAPRGEKLFF. The full variable domain, completed using reference TRBV5-8 and TRBJ1-4, is EAGVTQSPTHLIKTRGQQATLRCSPISGHTSVYWYQQALGLGLQFLLWYDEGEERNRGNFPPRFSGRQFPNYSSELNVNALELEDSALYLCASSFSAPRGEKLFFGSGTQLSVL.

The chain combines TRBV2 with TRBJ2-7; D remains unclear. The CDR3 runs 15 residues. From germline, CDR1 is SNHLY and CDR2 FYNNEI. Deletions cut 4 bases from V and 1 base from J, with 14 bases between. The CDR3 DNA sequence: TGTGCCAGCAGTGCTAGGTCACTGCTGTCCTACGAGCAGTACTTC. Translation gives CASSARSLLSYEQYF.

Only a few counts were recorded for this clone. CDR3 amino acids: CASSSSRGQNGYTF. The CDR3 nucleotides are TGTGCCAGCAGCTCATCCAGGGGGCAGAATGGCTACACCTTC. The chain is built from TRBV7-2 and TRBJ1-2; 8 bases align to TRBD1. With 4 bases clipped from V and 6 bases from J, the junction kept 7 bases outside the gene matches. The CDR3 runs 14 residues. Germline CDR1 is SGHTA and CDR2 is FQGNSA.

On this clone: This CDR3 is also generated by other DNA sequences in the sample. V is TRBV7-6 and J is TRBJ1-6; TRBD1 aligns across 9 bases. The CDR3 is 18 residues long. V lost 5 bases, J lost 6 bases, and 14 bases stayed unmatched. Germline V CDR1 and CDR2: SGHVS, FNYEAQ. The CDR3 reads CASSQGTGKSWGNSPLHF. Written as DNA, the CDR3 is TGTGCCAGCAGCCAAGGGACAGGGAAAAGTTGGGGTAATTCACCCCTCCACTTT.

This chain uses TRBV13 with TRBJ2-6; the match to TRBD1 covers 9 bases. The length of the CDR3 is 17 residues. Germline trimming cut 5 bases from V and 0 bases from J; bases unmatched to any gene: 5. Looked up from germline, CDR1 is PRHDT and CDR2 is FYEKMQ (reference sequence). CDR3 sequence reads: CASSRQGGGSGANVLTF. The CDR3 nucleotides are TGTGCCAGCAGCCGACAGGGGGGAGGCTCTGGGGCCAACGTCCTGACTTTC.

The chain couples TRBV19 to TRBJ2-1; 7 bases are a match to TRBD2. The CDR3 covers 15 residues. V was pared by 5 bases and J by 4 bases, with 8 bases of the junction left unmatched. CDR1 LNHDA and CDR2 SQIVND come from the germline V gene (reference sequence). The chain's CDR3 is CASSSLAVGYNEQFF. As DNA, the CDR3 is TGTGCCAGTAGTTCCCTAGCGGTGGGTTACAATGAGCAGTTCTTC.

This chain uses TRBV2 with TRBJ2-7, with 13 nucleotides matching TRBD2. CDR3 length equals 15 residues. The germline CDR1 and CDR2 sequences are SNHLY and FYNNEI. The junction had 10 bases not matched to a gene; V was cut back by 8 bases and J by 6 bases. DNA for the CDR3: TGTGCCAGCCGGAAAACTAGCGGGGGGGCCTCCGAGCAGTACTTC. Its translation: CASRKTSGGASEQYF.

This clone was seen a single time. The chain recombines TRBV4-2 with TRBJ2-5; TRBD1 matches 8 bases. After removal of 0 bases from V and 3 bases from J, the junction contained 21 bases not matched to a gene. CDR3 length: 21 amino acids. Germline V gene sequence: CDR1 LGHNA, CDR2 YNFKEQ. CDR3 residues: CASSQDKGTGGTDRTKETQYF. The CDR3 bases are TGTGCCAGCAGCCAAGATAAAGGGACAGGCGGTACCGATAGGACGAAAGAGACCCAGTACTTC.

This clone showed up just a few times. The chain has TRBV19 and TRBJ2-7; 7 positions match TRBD2. Trimming cost V 1 base and J 6 bases; bases outside gene matches: 6. The CDR3 runs to 14 residues. CDR1 and CDR2 (germline): LNHDA, SQIVND (reference sequence). The CDR3 spells CASSIGRSSGEQYF. In nucleotides, the CDR3 is TGTGCCAGTAGTATAGGAAGGTCTAGCGGCGAGCAGTACTTC. The whole variable domain, filled in from reference TRBV19 and TRBJ2-7, reads DGGITQSPKYLFRKEGQNVTLSCEQNLNHDAMYWYRQDPGQGLRLIYYSQIVNDFQKGDIAEGYSVSREKKESFPLTVTSAQKNPTAFYLCASSIGRSSGEQYFGPGTRLTVT.

The J gene is TRBJ1-4, the V gene TRBV13; 8 positions agree with TRBD1. The ends lost 4 bases at V and 6 bases at J; junction bases unmatched: 10. CDR3 length equals 16 residues. Per germline, CDR1 PRHDT and CDR2 FYEKMQ (reference sequence). For the CDR3, the DNA is TGTGCCAGCAGCTATAGACGGACAGGGAGTCATGAAAAACTGTTTTTT. Its protein is CASSYRRTGSHEKLFF.

The chain carries TRBV19 and TRBJ2-3; 15 bases fit TRBD2. Germline assignment: CDR1 LNHDA and CDR2 SQIVND (reference sequence). V dropped 5 bases and J dropped 5; count of bases not matched to a gene: 11. There are 18 residues in the CDR3. CDR3 sequence (DNA): TGTGCCAGTAGTTCCGCCGGACTAGCGGGAGGGCCCAGAGATACGCAGTATTTT. Protein product: CASSSAGLAGGPRDTQYF.

The chain employs TRBV27 and TRBJ1-1; D may be TRBD1 (5 bases). CDR1 is MNHEY and CDR2 is SMNVEV in the germline V gene (reference sequence). CDR3 size: 16 residues. The germline V and J ends were trimmed by 1 base and 4 bases, with 16 bases remaining between them. CDR3 nucleotide sequence: TGTGCCAGCAGTTTATTGGGGATGGCGGGGGGCACTGAAGCTTTCTTT. This encodes CASSLLGMAGGTEAFF.

The chain employs TRBV6-5 and TRBJ2-7; unclear D gene. The CDR3 length is 14 residues. The V gene lost 6 bases and the J gene lost 2 bases, with 14 bases spanning the gap. The germline V gene has CDR1 MNHEY and CDR2 SVGAGI. The CDR3: CASSHTVMTYEQYF. CDR3 coding DNA: TGTGCCAGCAGCCATACAGTAATGACCTACGAGCAGTACTTC.

CDR3 coding DNA: TGCGCCAGCAGCCAAGAGGGGGCGGACTATGGCTACACCTTC. Protein: CASSQEGADYGYTF. The chain is built from TRBV4-3 and TRBJ1-2, with D possibly TRBD1 on 6 matching bases. The CDR3 loop spans 14 amino acids. Trimming removed 0 bases at V and 3 bases at J, with 8 bases between. Germline CDR1 and CDR2: LGHNA and YSLEER.

This clone was detected only once. The J gene is TRBJ2-5, the V gene TRBV18; the match to TRBD2 covers 11 bases. V dropped 3 bases and J dropped 4; count of bases not matched to a gene: 16. The germline V gene has CDR1 KGHSH and CDR2 LQKENI. This CDR3 region has 19 residues. CDR3 DNA sequence: TGTGCCAGCTCACCTTTTACAACCCCGACTAGCGGGATCGGAGAGACCCAGTACTTC. As protein: CASSPFTTPTSGIGETQYF.

This chain links TRBV7-2 with TRBJ1-2; 7 bases agree with TRBD1. V trimming: 2 bases; J trimming: 2 bases; junction bases outside the gene matches: 8. The CDR3 is 16 amino acids. Germline values: CDR1 SGHTA, CDR2 FQGNSA. As DNA, the CDR3 is TGTGCCAGCAGCTTAACAGCCGGGACAGAGAACTATGGCTACACCTTC. Translation gives CASSLTAGTENYGYTF.

CDR3: CASSSRGGGRSGTQYF. CDR3 nucleotide sequence: TGTGCCAGCAGCTCCCGCGGTGGCGGGAGGTCAGGGACCCAGTACTTC. This sequence joins TRBV11-3 and TRBJ2-5; 8 nucleotides agree with TRBD2. With 4 bases clipped from V and 7 bases from J, the junction kept 14 bases outside the gene matches. The CDR3 length is 16 residues. The germline V gene has CDR1 SGHNT and CDR2 YENEEA. Together with reference TRBV11-3 and TRBJ2-5, the CDR3 gives the full variable domain: EAGVVQSPRYKIIEKKQPVAFWCNPISGHNTLYWYLQNLGQGPELLIRYENEEAVDDSQLPKDRFSAERLKGVDSTLKIQPAELGDSAVYLCASSSRGGGRSGTQYFGPGTRLLVL.

The rearrangement uses TRBV18 and TRBJ1-2; TRBD1 matches 9 bases. The junction had 3 bases not matched to a gene; V was cut back by 4 bases and J by 0 bases. CDR3 size: 15 residues. Germline V gives CDR1 KGHSH, CDR2 LQKENI. Here the CDR3 reads CASSLGQGTNYGYTF. The CDR3 bases are TGTGCCAGCTCACTCGGACAGGGGACTAACTATGGCTACACCTTC. The full variable domain, completed using reference TRBV18 and TRBJ1-2, is NAGVMQNPRHLVRRRGQEARLRCSPMKGHSHVYWYRQLPEEGLKFMVYLQKENIIDESGMPKERFSAEFPKEGPSILRIQQVVRGDSAAYFCASSLGQGTNYGYTFGSGTRLTVV.

The chain uses TRBV6-4 and TRBJ2-7; 14 bases match TRBD2. The CDR3 is 20 amino acids. The germline V gene encodes CDR1 MRHNA and CDR2 SNTAGT. The J segment lost 4 bases and the V segment lost 6 bases, leaving 20 bases of the junction unmatched. The CDR3 DNA reads TGTGCCAGCAGGACGAAAAGGGGACTAGCGGGAGTTTTGACCTCTTACGAGCAGTACTTC. Translating it yields CASRTKRGLAGVLTSYEQYF.

As to this clone: The junction does not match germline at one end; this may be a read error. The chain couples TRBV18 to TRBJ2-3; D is perhaps TRBD2 (5 bases). The CDR3 length is 13 residues. Germline CDR1 reads KGHSH; CDR2 reads LQKENI. The CDR3 DNA is TGTACCAGCTCACCGACCTCGGGGGATACGCAGTATTTT. Its translation: CTSSPTSGDTQYF.

This rearrangement joins TRBV5-1 to TRBJ2-7; 8 nucleotides align to TRBD2. There are 14 residues in the CDR3. V lost 7 bases and J lost 7; bases outside the gene matches: 13. Germline V gene sequence: CDR1 SGHRS, CDR2 YFSETQ. The CDR3 sequence is CASPGGEGSKEQYF. The CDR3 DNA sequence: TGCGCCAGCCCGGGGGGGGAGGGATCGAAAGAGCAGTACTTC.

V gene TRBV28 combines with J gene TRBJ2-7, with 8 bases identical to TRBD2. The V gene end was trimmed by 5 bases and the J gene end by 2 bases; junction bases not matched to a gene: 11. Germline V gene data show CDR1 as MDHEN and CDR2 as SYDVKM. The CDR3 totals 16 residues. CDR3 protein: CASSPLGLAGPYEQYF. Written as DNA, the CDR3 is TGTGCCAGCAGTCCCCTCGGGCTAGCGGGTCCCTACGAGCAGTACTTC. Using reference TRBV28 and TRBJ2-7 for the parts outside the CDR3, the full variable domain is DVKVTQSSRYLVKRTGEKVFLECVQDMDHENMFWYRQDPGLGLRLIYFSYDVKMKEKGDIPEGYSVSREKKERFSLILESASTNQTSMYLCASSPLGLAGPYEQYFGPGTRLTVT.

This sequence joins TRBV25-1 and TRBJ2-2; D is perhaps TRBD2 (6 bases). The V end was cut by 6 bases, the J end by 0 bases, with 11 bases between. This CDR3 has 15 residues. In germline, CDR1 is MGHDK, CDR2 SYGVNS. CDR3 loop: CASRTGLSNTGELFF. The CDR3 bases are TGTGCCAGCAGGACGGGACTCTCGAACACCGGGGAGCTGTTTTTT.

The chain employs TRBV14 and TRBJ2-5, with D perhaps TRBD1 (5 bases). CDR1 is SGHDN and CDR2 is FVKESK in the germline V gene. The length of the CDR3 is 13 residues. The V end lost 5 bases, the J end lost 6 bases, and 13 bases lay between the germline ends. The CDR3 DNA follows: TGTGCCAGCAGCGTGGGGCTTTGGCAGACCCAGTACTTC. It is translated as CASSVGLWQTQYF. Full variable domain (rest looked up from reference TRBV14 and TRBJ2-5): EAGVTQFPSHSVIEKGQTVTLRCDPISGHDNLYWYRRVMGKEIKFLLHFVKESKQDESGMPNNRFLAERTGGTYSTLKVQPAELEDSGVYFCASSVGLWQTQYFGPGTRLLVL.

The genes are TRBV6-1 and TRBJ1-2; 9 bases are a match to TRBD1. Unmatched junction bases numbered 8, after V lost 2 bases and J lost 7 bases. Per germline, CDR1 MNHNS and CDR2 SASEGT. This CDR3 has 15 amino acids. This CDR3 reads CASSERKGQGVGYTF. The CDR3 nucleotides are TGTGCCAGCAGTGAAAGAAAGGGACAGGGAGTTGGCTACACCTTC.

The chain couples TRBV27 to TRBJ2-3; 9 bases are a match to TRBD2. Unmatched junction bases numbered 11, after V lost 6 bases and J lost 1 base. Germline V CDR1 and CDR2: MNHEY, SMNVEV (reference sequence). CDR3 length: 17 amino acids. CDR3 sequence (DNA): TGTGCCAGCAGCCACCGGAGGACTAGCGCTCGCACAGATACGCAGTATTTT. It codes for CASSHRRTSARTDTQYF.

This clone is a singleton in its sample. V gene TRBV5-1 combines with J gene TRBJ1-2; the match to TRBD1 covers 9 bases. Looked up from germline, CDR1 is SGHRS and CDR2 is YFSETQ. This CDR3 is built from 15 residues. V shed 4 bases, J shed 4 bases, and the junction held 8 bases outside the gene matches. CDR3 in amino acids: CASSQGQGDGYGYTF. Here the CDR3 DNA reads TGCGCCAGCAGCCAGGGACAGGGAGACGGCTATGGCTACACCTTC. The full variable domain, its missing parts supplied by reference TRBV5-1 and TRBJ1-2, is KAGVTQTPRYLIKTRGQQVTLSCSPISGHRSVSWYQQTPGQGLQFLFEYFSETQRNKGNFPGRFSGRQFSNSRSEMNVSTLELGDSALYLCASSQGQGDGYGYTFGSGTRLTVV.

This clone has more than one count but fewer than ten. This rearrangement joins TRBV6-4 to TRBJ2-1; possible D gene TRBD2, 7 bases. CDR3 size: 14 residues. In germline, CDR1 is MRHNA, CDR2 SNTAGT. Trimming took 4 bases from V and 6 from J, leaving 13 bases between them. The CDR3 sequence is CASSVSGGTNEQFF. The CDR3 nucleotides read TGTGCCAGCAGTGTATCGGGGGGCACCAATGAGCAGTTCTTC.

The rearrangement links TRBV27 to TRBJ2-5, with 12 bases lining up with TRBD2. Unmatched junction bases numbered 22, after V lost 6 bases and J lost 5 bases. The CDR3 length is 20 residues. The germline V gene has CDR1 MNHEY and CDR2 SMNVEV (reference sequence). The CDR3 region has the DNA TGTGCCAGCAGCCTTAGGGGGCCCGGAGCCCTAGCGGGAGGGAGTGAGACCCAGTACTTC. This codes for CASSLRGPGALAGGSETQYF.